These T cell receptor beta chains were read from a single sample in a study of response to subunit inactivated influenza vaccine. One entry per CDR3 protein results from TCRdb running MiXCR on the RT-PCR reads. The repertoire holds roughly 500,000 distinct CDR3 sequences, with under 30% as singletons. The same data also went into a second study, on T cells expressing NK-cell markers.

Sequencing used CD4+ T cells sorted from PBMCs, obtained roughly 12 days after vaccination. These receptor sequences come from a man aged 45-65 years who received an inactivated influenza vaccine. The CDR3 runs from the conserved cysteine through the conserved F or W.

cdr3_aa: CASSESPGTRDTQYF; j_call: TRBJ2-3; v_call: TRBV2
cdr3_aa: CSARGGANTEAFF; j_call: TRBJ1-1; v_call: TRBV20-1
cdr3_aa: CAIREFSGQVNEQFF; j_call: TRBJ2-1; v_call: TRBV10-3
cdr3_aa: CASAGGGVNSPLHF; j_call: TRBJ1-6; v_call: TRBV5-1
cdr3_aa: CASNLGQVSDEQFF; j_call: TRBJ2-1; v_call: TRBV5-1
cdr3_aa: CSASFRDRVYNEQFF; j_call: TRBJ2-1; v_call: TRBV20-1
cdr3_aa: CASSSGASRYEQYF; j_call: TRBJ2-7; v_call: TRBV5-1
cdr3_aa: CASSEGGLAREQYF; j_call: TRBJ2-7; v_call: TRBV6-1
cdr3_aa: CSVTAVSTDTQYF; j_call: TRBJ2-3; v_call: TRBV29-1
cdr3_aa: CASGLGGTGELFF; j_call: TRBJ2-2; v_call: TRBV12-3/TRBV12-4
cdr3_aa: CASSLASGTTSSYEQYF; j_call: TRBJ2-7; v_call: TRBV12-3/TRBV12-4
cdr3_aa: CASSQVRSGEQYF; j_call: TRBJ2-7; v_call: TRBV3-1
cdr3_aa: CASSLVGGSPETQYF; j_call: TRBJ2-5; v_call: TRBV11-2
cdr3_aa: CASSLKRAGPGVF; j_call: TRBJ2-1; v_call: TRBV4-3
cdr3_aa: CASSPAPPDTQYF; j_call: TRBJ2-3; v_call: TRBV7-3
cdr3_aa: CVSSLLRNDSPLHF; j_call: TRBJ1-6; v_call: TRBV28
cdr3_aa: CSVTPGAAGDEQFF; j_call: TRBJ2-1; v_call: TRBV29-1
cdr3_aa: CATSRDRTGSETQYF; j_call: TRBJ2-5; v_call: TRBV15
cdr3_aa: CAIANSGGMGHEQFF; j_call: TRBJ2-1; v_call: TRBV10-3
cdr3_aa: CSARGGDNEAFF; j_call: TRBJ1-1; v_call: TRBV29-1
cdr3_aa: CASSSATISGNTIYF; j_call: TRBJ1-3; v_call: TRBV28
cdr3_aa: CASSLWDGAYEQYF; j_call: TRBJ2-7; v_call: TRBV5-1
cdr3_aa: CASSLSPGGAADTQYF; j_call: TRBJ2-3; v_call: TRBV7-2
cdr3_aa: CASSFGGGFNTEAFF; j_call: TRBJ1-1; v_call: TRBV28
cdr3_aa: CASTYLEKLFF; j_call: TRBJ1-4; v_call: TRBV6-6
cdr3_aa: CAAGDGSTDTQYF; j_call: TRBJ2-3; v_call: TRBV28
cdr3_aa: CASSLTGPWGETQYF; j_call: TRBJ2-5; v_call: TRBV5-5
cdr3_aa: CASSTTGTTNQPQHF; j_call: TRBJ1-5; v_call: TRBV9
cdr3_aa: CASGGDQETQYF; j_call: TRBJ2-5; v_call: TRBV5-1
cdr3_aa: CAISESVPPAGIEQFF; j_call: TRBJ2-1; v_call: TRBV10-3
cdr3_aa: CASSFSSVVAYGGELFF; j_call: TRBJ2-2; v_call: TRBV5-1
cdr3_aa: CASSSPGRVTYEQYF; j_call: TRBJ2-7; v_call: TRBV6-2/TRBV6-3
cdr3_aa: CASRADISYGYTF; j_call: TRBJ1-2; v_call: TRBV14
cdr3_aa: CASSRTLNTGELFF; j_call: TRBJ2-2; v_call: TRBV2
cdr3_aa: CAISESTSGRGEQYF; j_call: TRBJ2-7; v_call: TRBV10-3
cdr3_aa: CASSLVYGGADIQYF; j_call: TRBJ2-4; v_call: TRBV7-2
cdr3_aa: CASSSSGTGIHEQYF; j_call: TRBJ2-7; v_call: TRBV12-3/TRBV12-4
cdr3_aa: CASSPRAGRETQYF; j_call: TRBJ2-5; v_call: TRBV9
cdr3_aa: CASSLFRGVGTDTQYF; j_call: TRBJ2-3; v_call: TRBV5-4
cdr3_aa: CASSTGLAQYF; j_call: TRBJ2-5; v_call: TRBV11-2
cdr3_aa: CSARNPTRMDEQFF; j_call: TRBJ2-1; v_call: TRBV20-1
cdr3_aa: CASSNFYEQYF; j_call: TRBJ2-7; v_call: TRBV5-6